The 25 T cell receptor beta chains reported below all come from one sample, sequenced in a study of blood T cell repertoires in COVID-19 (dated by TCRdb to the early 2020s). To prepare the library, the immunoSEQ multiplex PCR assay was applied. The table was pulled from immuneACCESS by TCRdb, which kept in-frame rearrangements only. Such tables lose some clones; where checked, under half of the loss comes from unresolved V genes, and the rest has no known cause. Counted in this sample were over 250,000 clones; about 80% of them appeared once. The top ten constitute 8% to 10% of the sample. Sequenced input: peripheral blood. These receptors all stem from a woman aged 50 to 65 who had recovered from COVID-19.

V and J are TRBV19 and TRBJ2-1, with D hard to call. Germline CDR1 LNHDA, CDR2 SQIVND (reference sequence). CDR3 size: 11 residues. V lost 3 bases and J 10 bases, leaving 7 bases between the germline ends. In DNA form, the CDR3 reads TGTGCCAGTAGTATGTCAGTCGAGCAGTTCTTC. It translates to CASSMSVEQFF.

The CDR3 bases are TGCGCCAGCAGCCTCATACGGGGGACTCAGGGTGGTCCCGGGGAGCTGTTTTTT. It codes for CASSLIRGTQGGPGELFF. The V gene is TRBV4-1, the J gene TRBJ2-2, with D possibly TRBD2 on 6 matching bases. Trimming removed 4 bases from V and 6 bases from J, with 24 bases in between. Germline V gene data show CDR1 as MGHRA and CDR2 as YSYEKL. The CDR3 length is 18 residues.

The gene calls are TRBV7-8 and TRBJ1-1; weak D call: TRBD1 (6 bases). Between the trimmed V and J ends, which lost 1 base and 7 bases, there was a span of 13 bases. The CDR3 consists of 14 residues. Germline CDR1 SGHVS, CDR2 FQNEAQ. CDR3 DNA sequence: TGTGCCAGCAGCTTAGGGGGGACACCCGTTGAAGCTTTCTTT. It codes for CASSLGGTPVEAFF. Complete variable domain (other parts from reference TRBV7-8 and TRBJ1-1): GAGVSQSPRYKVAKRGQDVALRCDPISGHVSLFWYQQALGQGPEFLTYFQNEAQLDKSGLPSDRFFAERPEGSVSTLKIQRTQQEDSAVYLCASSLGGTPVEAFFGQGTRLTVV.

The CDR3 DNA reads TGTGCCAGCAGTTCGGCGGTGGGTCGGACAGAACAGAACTATGGCTACACCTTC. As protein: CASSSAVGRTEQNYGYTF. This rearrangement joins TRBV28 to TRBJ1-2, with D possibly being TRBD1 (6 bases). This CDR3 region has 18 residues. V gave up 4 bases and J gave up 2 bases, with 23 bases separating them. Germline assignment: CDR1 MDHEN and CDR2 SYDVKM.

The CDR3 loop is CASSHPGGGRLEAFF. The CDR3 coding sequence is TGTGCCAGCAGCCACCCGGGCGGGGGCCGACTTGAAGCTTTCTTT. This chain uses TRBV5-4 with TRBJ1-1, with a weak D call TRBD1 (6 bases). Trimming cost V 4 bases and J 7 bases, with 20 bases left between them. The CDR3 contains 15 residues. From germline, CDR1 is SGHNT and CDR2 YYREEE (reference sequence).

This clone has just one count. The V call is TRBV6-2 or TRBV6-3, the J call TRBJ2-7, with D perhaps TRBD1 (5 bases). This CDR3 contains 11 residues. Per germline, CDR1 MNHEY and CDR2 SVGEGT. V was pared by 5 bases and J by 9 bases, with 11 bases between. CDR3 in DNA: TGTGCCAGCAGTAGGGGCCTCGGGCAGTACTTC. It translates to CASSRGLGQYF.

A few counts support this clone. V usage is TRBV9 and J usage is TRBJ2-7; the D gene is possibly TRBD1 (5 bases). Trimming took 0 bases from V and 5 from J, leaving 12 bases between them. The CDR3 covers 14 residues. In germline, CDR1 is SGDLS, CDR2 YYNGEE. The CDR3 DNA is TGTGCCAGCAGCGTAGCTCCAGGGCCCGACGAGCAGTACTTC. Translated, it gives CASSVAPGPDEQYF.

J is TRBJ1-2 and V is TRBV4-2; D gene uncertain. V dropped 0 bases and J dropped 2 bases, with 10 bases sitting between them. The CDR3 covers 15 residues. Per germline, CDR1 LGHNA and CDR2 YNFKEQ. The CDR3 sequence: CASSQDSSTNYGYTF. In DNA, the CDR3 is TGTGCCAGCAGCCAAGATAGCTCCACCAACTATGGCTACACCTTC.

The chain joins TRBV7-8 to TRBJ2-7, with D unresolved. The V end was cut by 3 bases, the J end by 0 bases, with 15 bases between. The germline gives CDR1 SGHVS, CDR2 FQNEAQ. The CDR3 totals 16 residues. The CDR3 spells CASSFSAGLSSYEQYF. The DNA of the CDR3 is TGTGCCAGCAGCTTTTCGGCAGGCTTGAGCTCCTACGAGCAGTACTTC.

The CDR3 sequence: CASTGGGSRAFF. CDR3 in DNA: TGTGCCAGCACCGGGGGCGGGAGTCGAGCTTTCTTT. This sequence joins TRBV6-5 and TRBJ1-1; D is perhaps TRBD1 (6 bases). The germline V and J ends were trimmed by 7 bases and 10 bases, with 16 bases remaining between them. The CDR3 loop spans 12 amino acids. Germline CDR1 is MNHEY and CDR2 is SVGAGI.

The chain has TRBV7-3 and TRBJ2-2; D is possibly TRBD2 (5 bases). Germline CDR1 reads SGHTA; CDR2 reads FQGTGA. The ends were cut back, 1 base at V and 0 bases at J, with 12 bases in the middle. The CDR3 consists of 17 residues. The CDR3 region has the DNA TGTGCCAGCAGCTTAAATTGGGCAGCGGCGAACACCGGGGAGCTGTTTTTT. It encodes CASSLNWAAANTGELFF. The entire variable domain, with the rest obtained from reference TRBV7-3 and TRBJ2-2, is as follows: GAGVSQTPSNKVTEKGKYVELRCDPISGHTALYWYRQSLGQGPEFLIYFQGTGAADDSGLPNDRFFAVRPEGSVSTLKIQRTERGDSAVYLCASSLNWAAANTGELFFGEGSRLTVL.

This rearrangement joins TRBV19 to TRBJ1-2; tentative D call: TRBD1 (6 bases). The CDR3 is 15 residues long. Trimming took 5 bases from V and 6 from J, leaving 19 bases between them. The germline V gene encodes CDR1 LNHDA and CDR2 SQIVND (reference sequence). CDR3 in amino acids: CASSPFGGAPDGYTF. The DNA of the CDR3 is TGTGCCAGTAGTCCGTTTGGGGGGGCACCGGATGGCTACACCTTC.

The chain employs TRBV4-1 and TRBJ2-5; a weak D match, TRBD1 (6 bases). The V and J ends lost 4 bases and 5 bases respectively, with 14 bases between them. The CDR3 covers 14 residues. CDR1 is MGHRA, CDR2 YSYEKL, per germline. CDR3 nucleotides: TGCGCCAGCAGCCCGACAGGTTGGGGGGAGACCCAGTACTTC. This gives the protein CASSPTGWGETQYF.

The J gene is TRBJ1-1, the V gene TRBV5-1; possibly TRBD1 for D (5 bases). The V gene lost 4 bases and the J gene lost 4 bases, with 11 bases spanning the gap. The CDR3 has 13 amino acids. The germline gives CDR1 SGHRS, CDR2 YFSETQ. CDR3: CASSTLQGTEAFF. The CDR3 DNA sequence: TGCGCCAGCAGCACTCTGCAGGGCACTGAAGCTTTCTTT.

This clone occurred a few times. The rearrangement joins TRBV6-5 to TRBJ1-4, with D possibly being TRBD1 (5 bases). CDR3 length: 14 amino acids. Germline-derived CDR1 and CDR2 are MNHEY and SVGAGI. The V end lost 6 bases, the J end lost 6 bases, and 14 bases lay between the germline ends. The CDR3 is CASSPGITHEKLFF. In DNA, the CDR3 is TGTGCCAGCAGCCCAGGGATTACCCATGAAAAACTGTTTTTT.

For this clone: Other nucleotide sequences from this sample produce the same CDR3. This chain connects TRBV6-2 or TRBV6-3 to TRBJ1-2, with 10 bases that match TRBD1. Per the germline V gene, CDR1 is MNHEY and CDR2 is SVGEGT. The junction had 6 bases not matched to a gene; V was cut back by 2 bases and J by 0 bases. CDR3 length: 17 amino acids. CDR3 nucleotide sequence: TGTGCCAGCAGTTACCCTGGGACAGGGGCTACTAACTATGGCTACACCTTC. Residues: CASSYPGTGATNYGYTF.

The V and J genes are TRBV7-9 and TRBJ2-6; tentatively, D is TRBD1 (6 bases). This CDR3 spans 14 amino acids. Trimming left V 1 base short and J 9 bases short, with 10 bases between. Germline values: CDR1 SEHNR, CDR2 FQNEAQ (reference sequence). CDR3 amino acids: CASSLGQDRNVLTF. CDR3 nucleotide sequence: TGTGCCAGCAGCTTAGGACAGGATCGCAACGTCCTGACTTTC.

The V gene is TRBV24-1, the J gene TRBJ1-4, with TRBD1 matching 10 bases. V lost 4 bases, J lost 5 bases, and 3 bases stayed unmatched. This CDR3 contains 15 residues. The germline V gene encodes CDR1 KGHDR and CDR2 SFDVKD. This CDR3 reads CATSETGGKNEKLFF. CDR3 nucleotide sequence: TGTGCCACCAGTGAGACAGGGGGCAAAAATGAAAAACTGTTTTTT.

This clone was counted a few times. The chain uses TRBV5-4 and TRBJ2-1, with 13 bases aligning to TRBD2. V shed 4 bases, J shed 3 bases, and the junction held 4 bases outside the gene matches. Germline CDR1 SGHNT, CDR2 YYREEE (reference sequence). The CDR3 spans 16 residues. Here the CDR3 DNA reads TGTGCCAGCAGCCTCGGACTAGCGGGAGACTACAATGAGCAGTTCTTC. Amino acids: CASSLGLAGDYNEQFF.

V and J are TRBV19 and TRBJ2-7, with D perhaps TRBD1 (5 bases). V lost 5 bases, J lost 3 bases, and 17 bases lay in between. Germline lookup yields CDR1 LNHDA and CDR2 SQIVND (reference sequence). This CDR3 comprises 15 residues. This chain's CDR3 is CASSPRQGNNYEQYF. As DNA, the CDR3 is TGTGCCAGTAGTCCTCGGCAGGGCAACAACTACGAGCAGTACTTC.

The rearrangement uses TRBV27 and TRBJ2-4; 10 bases align to TRBD1. The CDR3 totals 17 residues. The germline CDR1 and CDR2 sequences are MNHEY and SMNVEV (reference sequence). V trimming: 4 bases; J trimming: 4 bases; junction bases outside the gene matches: 10. CDR3 DNA sequence: TGTGCCAGCAGTTCCCTCGAGTGGGGACAGGGGAAAAACATTCAGTACTTC. Amino acids: CASSSLEWGQGKNIQYF.

The rearrangement links TRBV7-9 to TRBJ2-3, with TRBD2 identical over 11 bases. V lost 7 bases, J lost 4 bases, and 4 bases stayed unmatched. CDR3 length: 14 amino acids. Looked up from germline, CDR1 is SEHNR and CDR2 is FQNEAQ (reference sequence). CDR3 sequence (DNA): TGTGCCAGCACCCGTAGCGGGGGGGCAGATACGCAGTATTTT. Its protein product is CASTRSGGADTQYF. Full variable domain (remainder filled in from reference TRBV7-9 and TRBJ2-3): DTGVSQNPRHKITKRGQNVTFRCDPISEHNRLYWYRQTLGQGPEFLTYFQNEAQLEKSRLLSDRFSAERPKGSFSTLEIQRTEQGDSAMYLCASTRSGGADTQYFGPGTRLTVL.

The V call is TRBV28, the J call TRBJ2-6; no reliable D call. The CDR3 covers 15 residues. From germline, CDR1 is MDHEN and CDR2 SYDVKM. V was shortened by 2 bases and J by 1 base, with 6 bases between the two germline ends. CDR3 nucleotides: TGTGCCAGCAGTTTAGCGTTTTCTGGGGCCAACGTCCTGACTTTC. Translated: CASSLAFSGANVLTF.

This clone was observed a handful of times. V usage is TRBV27 and J usage is TRBJ1-1, with D unresolved. V was shortened by 2 bases and J by 4 bases, with 8 bases between the two germline ends. Germline loops: CDR1 MNHEY, CDR2 SMNVEV (reference sequence). There are 13 residues in the CDR3. The CDR3 reads CASSLESRTEAFF. The CDR3 bases are TGTGCCAGCAGTTTAGAGTCTCGCACTGAAGCTTTCTTT.

The chain joins TRBV21-1 to TRBJ2-3; TRBD2, as called in the table, went unchecked against the DNA. TRBV21-1 is recorded as a pseudogene. CDR3 length equals 22 residues. The CDR3 reads CASSKVGGTSGGSEGLTDTQYF. The CDR3 DNA follows: TGTGCCAGCAGCAAAGTGGGCGGGACTAGCGGGGGGTCCGAGGGACTGACAGATACGCAGTATTTT.